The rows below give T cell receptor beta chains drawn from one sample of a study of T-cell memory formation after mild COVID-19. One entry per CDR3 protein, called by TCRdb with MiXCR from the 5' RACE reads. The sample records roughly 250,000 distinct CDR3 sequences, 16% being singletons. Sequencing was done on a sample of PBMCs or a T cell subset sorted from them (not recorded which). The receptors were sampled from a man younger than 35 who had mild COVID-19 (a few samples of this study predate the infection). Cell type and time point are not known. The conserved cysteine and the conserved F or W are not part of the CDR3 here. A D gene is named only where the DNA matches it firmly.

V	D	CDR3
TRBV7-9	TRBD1	ASSLEARGRANEKLF
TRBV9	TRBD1	ASNDGTGGNSPLH
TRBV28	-	ASSPPDTYNSPLH
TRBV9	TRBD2	ASSISGSPSGETQY
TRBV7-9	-	ASSSSGYSGNTIY
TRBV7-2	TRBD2	ASSPAVRTSADTQY
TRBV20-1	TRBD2	SAPGLAGTYEQY
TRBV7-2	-	ASRVRDTEAF
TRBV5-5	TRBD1	ASSQSPGGFETQY
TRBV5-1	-	ASSTSGLRNEKLF
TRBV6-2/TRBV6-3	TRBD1	ASTMTGRNSPLH
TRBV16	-	ASSQSGGAPLH
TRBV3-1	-	ASSQGVQASGEQY
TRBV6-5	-	ASSYSDAVGTEAF
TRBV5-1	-	ASSLRSGYRTDTQY
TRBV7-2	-	ASSLVAGNEQF
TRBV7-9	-	ASSLRAGFAGELF
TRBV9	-	ASSLSDVSYNSPLH
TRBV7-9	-	AVKLGMNTEAF
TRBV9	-	ASSVGGQRDTQY
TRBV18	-	ASSPHLLNTEAF